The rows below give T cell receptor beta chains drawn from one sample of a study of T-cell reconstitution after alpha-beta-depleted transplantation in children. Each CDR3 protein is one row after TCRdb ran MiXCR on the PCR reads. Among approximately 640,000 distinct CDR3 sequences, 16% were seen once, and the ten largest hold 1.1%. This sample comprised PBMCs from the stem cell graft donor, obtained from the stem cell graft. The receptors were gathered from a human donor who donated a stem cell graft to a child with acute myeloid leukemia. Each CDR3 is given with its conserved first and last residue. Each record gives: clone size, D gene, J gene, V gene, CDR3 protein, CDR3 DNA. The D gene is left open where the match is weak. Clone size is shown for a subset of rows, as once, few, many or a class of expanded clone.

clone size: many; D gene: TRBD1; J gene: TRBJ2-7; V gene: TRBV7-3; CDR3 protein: CASSPAHRGDEQYF; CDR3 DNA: TGTGCCAGCAGCCCAGCCCACAGGGGTGACGAGCAGTACTTC
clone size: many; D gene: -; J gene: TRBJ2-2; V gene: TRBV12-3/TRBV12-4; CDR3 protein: CASSFGDGELFF; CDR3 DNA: TGTGCCAGCAGTTTTGGGGACGGGGAGCTGTTTTTT
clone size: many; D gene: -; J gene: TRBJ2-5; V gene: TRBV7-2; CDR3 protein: CASSVTYNQETQYF; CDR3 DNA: TGTGCCAGCAGCGTGACGTACAACCAAGAGACCCAGTACTTC
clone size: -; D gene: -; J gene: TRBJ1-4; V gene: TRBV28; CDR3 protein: CASSLLHDRKLFF; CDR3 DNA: TGTGCCAGCAGTTTGCTTCACGACAGAAAACTGTTTTTT
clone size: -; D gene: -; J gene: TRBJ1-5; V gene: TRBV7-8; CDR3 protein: CASSLVGEISNQPQHF; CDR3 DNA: TGTGCCAGCAGCTTAGTGGGGGAAATTAGCAATCAGCCCCAGCATTTT
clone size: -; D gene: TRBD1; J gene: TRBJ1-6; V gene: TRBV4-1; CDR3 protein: CASSLTGTANSPLHF; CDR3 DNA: TGCGCCAGCAGCCTCACCGGGACAGCCAATTCACCCCTCCACTTT
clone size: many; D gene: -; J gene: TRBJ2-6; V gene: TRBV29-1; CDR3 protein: CSVWGIGSGANVLTF; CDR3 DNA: TGCAGCGTTTGGGGGATTGGCTCTGGGGCCAACGTCCTGACTTTC
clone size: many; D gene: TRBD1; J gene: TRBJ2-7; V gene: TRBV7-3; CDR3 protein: CASSLGGQGEYEQYF; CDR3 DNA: TGTGCCAGCAGCTTGGGAGGACAGGGGGAATACGAGCAGTACTTC
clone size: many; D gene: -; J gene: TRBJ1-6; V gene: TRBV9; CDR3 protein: CASTLSVSYNSPLHF; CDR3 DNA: TGTGCCAGCACCCTATCGGTCTCCTATAATTCACCCCTCCACTTT
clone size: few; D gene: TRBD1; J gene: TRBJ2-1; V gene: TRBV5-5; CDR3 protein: CASSITGEPYNEQFF; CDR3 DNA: TGTGCCAGCAGCATTACAGGGGAACCCTACAATGAGCAGTTCTTC
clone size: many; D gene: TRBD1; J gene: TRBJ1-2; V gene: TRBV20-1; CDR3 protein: CSAPQGAKGYTF; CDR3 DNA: TGCAGTGCCCCACAGGGGGCGAAGGGCTACACCTTC
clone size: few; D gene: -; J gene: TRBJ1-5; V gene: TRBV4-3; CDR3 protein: CASSQDLQYPKAQHF; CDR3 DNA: TGCGCCAGCAGCCAAGATCTCCAGTATCCAAAGGCCCAGCATTTT
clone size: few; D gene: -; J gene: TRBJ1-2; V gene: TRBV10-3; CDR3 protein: CAISEGDRLALYGYTF; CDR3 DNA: TGTGCCATCAGTGAGGGTGACAGACTCGCCCTTTATGGCTACACCTTC
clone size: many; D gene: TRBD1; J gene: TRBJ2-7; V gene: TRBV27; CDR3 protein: CASSQTTGGGYEQYF; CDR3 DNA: TGTGCCAGCAGTCAAACGACAGGGGGCGGATACGAGCAGTACTTC
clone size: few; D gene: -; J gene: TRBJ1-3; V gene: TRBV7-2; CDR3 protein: CASRTSFSGNTIYF; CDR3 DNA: TGTGCCAGCAGGACTAGTTTCTCTGGAAACACCATATATTTT
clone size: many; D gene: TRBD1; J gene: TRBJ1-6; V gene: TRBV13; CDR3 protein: CATGQANSPLHF; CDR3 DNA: TGTGCCACGGGACAGGCCAATTCACCCCTCCACTTT
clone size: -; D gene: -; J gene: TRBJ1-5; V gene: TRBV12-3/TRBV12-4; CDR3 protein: CASSPRREGPNQPQHF; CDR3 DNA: TGTGCCAGCTCGCCCCGACGGGAAGGGCCCAATCAGCCCCAGCATTTT
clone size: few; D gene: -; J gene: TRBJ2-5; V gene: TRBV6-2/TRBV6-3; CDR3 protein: CASSYSPGGQETQYF; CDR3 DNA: TGTGCCAGCAGTTACTCACCAGGAGGTCAAGAGACCCAGTACTTC
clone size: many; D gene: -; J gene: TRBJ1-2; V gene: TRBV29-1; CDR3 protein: CSVVLHRPNYGYTF; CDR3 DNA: TGCAGCGTGGTACTCCACAGGCCTAACTATGGCTACACCTTC
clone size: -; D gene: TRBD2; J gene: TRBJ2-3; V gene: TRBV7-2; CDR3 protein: CASSLVASGRTDTQYF; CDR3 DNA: TGTGCCAGCAGCTTAGTCGCTAGCGGCCGCACAGATACGCAGTATTTT
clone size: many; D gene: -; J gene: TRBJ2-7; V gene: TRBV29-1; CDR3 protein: CSVRRQKYEQYF; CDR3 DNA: TGCAGCGTACGTCGCCAGAAGTACGAGCAGTACTTC
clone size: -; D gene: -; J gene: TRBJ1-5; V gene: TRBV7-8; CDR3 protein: CASSLEWVAEDNQPQHF; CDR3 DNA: TGTGCCAGCAGCTTAGAGTGGGTCGCGGAGGATAATCAGCCCCAGCATTTT
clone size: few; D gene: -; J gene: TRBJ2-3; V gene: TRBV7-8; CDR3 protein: CASSLSRGVTDTQYF; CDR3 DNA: TGTGCCAGCAGCTTAAGTCGAGGGGTCACAGATACGCAGTATTTT
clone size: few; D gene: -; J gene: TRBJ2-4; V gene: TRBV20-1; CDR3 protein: CSARAEGSRYIQYF; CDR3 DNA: TGCAGTGCTAGAGCCGAAGGGAGTAGGTACATTCAGTACTTC
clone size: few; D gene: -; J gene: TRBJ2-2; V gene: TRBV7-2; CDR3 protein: CASSSDSTGELFF; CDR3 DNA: TGTGCCAGCAGTTCGGACAGCACCGGGGAGCTGTTTTTT
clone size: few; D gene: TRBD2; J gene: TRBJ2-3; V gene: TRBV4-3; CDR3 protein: CASSQGNTAGLDTDTQYF; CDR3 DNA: TGCGCCAGCAGCCAAGGAAATACCGCGGGACTAGACACAGATACGCAGTATTTT
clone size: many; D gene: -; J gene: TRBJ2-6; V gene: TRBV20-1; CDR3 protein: CSGRVAGANVLTF; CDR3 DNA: TGCAGTGGTAGGGTGGCTGGGGCCAACGTCCTGACTTTC
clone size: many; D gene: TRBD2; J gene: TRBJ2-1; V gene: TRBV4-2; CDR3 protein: CASSQETGGLHEQFF; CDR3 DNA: TGTGCCAGCAGCCAAGAGACGGGGGGGCTACATGAGCAGTTCTTC
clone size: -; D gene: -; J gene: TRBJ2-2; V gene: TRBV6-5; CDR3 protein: CASSLHGGPNTGELFF; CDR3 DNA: TGTGCCAGCAGTCTACATGGGGGCCCGAACACCGGGGAGCTGTTTTTT
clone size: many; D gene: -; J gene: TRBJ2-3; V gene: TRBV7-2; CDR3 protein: CASRAAGDTQYF; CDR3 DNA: TGTGCCAGCAGGGCGGCGGGAGATACGCAGTATTTT
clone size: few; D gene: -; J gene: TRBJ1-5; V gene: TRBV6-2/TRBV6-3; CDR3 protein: CASRRDNGLNQPQHF; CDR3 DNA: TGTGCCAGCAGGCGGGACAACGGACTCAATCAGCCCCAGCATTTT
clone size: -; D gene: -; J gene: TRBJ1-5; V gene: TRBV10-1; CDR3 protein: CASSESGEQPQHF; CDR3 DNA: TGCGCCAGCAGTGAGTCTGGCGAACAGCCCCAGCATTTT
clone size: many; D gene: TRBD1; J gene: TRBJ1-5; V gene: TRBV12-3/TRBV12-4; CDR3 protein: CASSFGQGIGQPQHF; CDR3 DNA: TGTGCCAGCAGTTTCGGACAGGGGATTGGTCAGCCCCAGCATTTT
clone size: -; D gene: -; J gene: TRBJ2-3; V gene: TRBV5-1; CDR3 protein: CASSLWGATSTDTQYF; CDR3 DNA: TGCGCCAGCAGCTTGTGGGGGGCAACTAGCACAGATACGCAGTATTTT
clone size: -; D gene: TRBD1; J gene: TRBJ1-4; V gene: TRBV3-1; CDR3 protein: CASSPPTGAVVVTNEKLFF; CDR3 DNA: TGTGCCAGCAGTCCACCGACAGGGGCCGTAGTAGTAACTAATGAAAAACTGTTTTTT
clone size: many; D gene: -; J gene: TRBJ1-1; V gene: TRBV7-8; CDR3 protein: CASSPRRGAHTEAFF; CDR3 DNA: TGTGCCAGCAGCCCCCGCCGCGGAGCCCACACTGAAGCTTTCTTT
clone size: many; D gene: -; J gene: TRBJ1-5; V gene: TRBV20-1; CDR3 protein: CSAREGTSNQPQHF; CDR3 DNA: TGCAGTGCTAGAGAGGGAACTAGCAATCAGCCCCAGCATTTT
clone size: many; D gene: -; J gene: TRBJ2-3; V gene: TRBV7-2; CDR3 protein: CASSFTDTQYF; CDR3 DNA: TGTGCCAGCAGCTTCACAGATACGCAGTATTTT
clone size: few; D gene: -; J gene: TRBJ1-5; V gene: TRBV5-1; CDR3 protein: CASSLEGFQTQPQHF; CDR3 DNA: TGCGCCAGCAGCTTGGAGGGGTTTCAAACTCAGCCCCAGCATTTT
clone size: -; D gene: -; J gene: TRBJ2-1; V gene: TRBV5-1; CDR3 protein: CASSSLNTRGGNEQFF; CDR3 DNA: TGCGCCAGCAGCTCCCTAAATACCAGAGGCGGCAATGAGCAGTTCTTC
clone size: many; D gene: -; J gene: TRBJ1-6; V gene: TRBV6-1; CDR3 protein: CASSEGRQVFFHSPLHF; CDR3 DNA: TGTGCCAGCAGTGAGGGCCGACAGGTCTTTTTCCATTCACCCCTCCACTTT
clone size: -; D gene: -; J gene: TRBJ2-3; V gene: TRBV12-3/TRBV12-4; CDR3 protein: CASSGSYTDTQYF; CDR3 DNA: TGTGCCAGCAGTGGGTCATACACAGATACGCAGTATTTT
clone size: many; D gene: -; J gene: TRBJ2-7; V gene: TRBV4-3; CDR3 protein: CASSLISYEQYF; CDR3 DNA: TGCGCCAGCAGCCTCATCTCCTACGAGCAGTACTTC
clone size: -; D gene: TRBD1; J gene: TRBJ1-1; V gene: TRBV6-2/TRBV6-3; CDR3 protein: CASSSRDRGLYTEAFF; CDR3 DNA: TGTGCCAGCAGTTCCCGGGACAGGGGGCTTTACACTGAAGCTTTCTTT
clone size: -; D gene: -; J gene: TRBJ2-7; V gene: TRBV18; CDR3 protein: CASSPQSGAYEQYF; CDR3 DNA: TGTGCCAGCTCACCACAGTCAGGGGCCTACGAGCAGTACTTC
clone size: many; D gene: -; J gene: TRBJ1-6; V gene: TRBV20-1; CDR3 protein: CSARAPQGNSPLHF; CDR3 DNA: TGCAGTGCTCGCGCTCCTCAGGGGAATTCACCCCTCCACTTT
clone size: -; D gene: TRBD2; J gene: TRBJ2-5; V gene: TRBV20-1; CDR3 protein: CSARPLMGRARGETQYF; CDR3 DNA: TGCAGTGCTAGACCCCTCATGGGGAGGGCCCGGGGGGAGACCCAGTACTTC
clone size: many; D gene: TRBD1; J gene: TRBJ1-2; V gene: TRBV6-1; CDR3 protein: CASSADRAVGYTF; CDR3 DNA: TGTGCCAGCAGCGCCGACAGGGCGGTCGGCTACACCTTC
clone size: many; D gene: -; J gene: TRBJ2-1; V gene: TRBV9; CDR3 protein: CASSVSSGRSDEQFF; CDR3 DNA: TGTGCCAGCAGCGTATCCAGCGGGCGCTCCGATGAGCAGTTCTTC